One and the same sample provided the 5 T cell receptor beta chains below, sequenced in a study of beta chain features in type 1 diabetes. TCRB transcripts that were expressed got sequenced, as all of the isolated RNA had been reverse transcribed. This table comes from immunoSEQ multiplex PCR, and its TCRdb copy is limited to in-frame clones, with some not included. The sample contains 120,000 or so clones, 17% of which appear only once. Antigens for these TCRs are unknown. The study's findings and limits: Among all four CD4+ subsets, Type 1 diabetes patients had TCRB CDR3s that were moderately but significantly shorter.

Sequencing was performed on central memory CD4+ T cells from blood. All receptors derive from a man aged 18 to 29 with type 1 diabetes.

V usage is TRBV18 and J usage is TRBJ1-2; no definite D call. Trimming took off 0 bases at V and 6 bases at J, with 11 bases between the two ends. From germline, CDR1 is KGHSH and CDR2 LQKENI. There are 14 residues in the CDR3. The CDR3 reads CASSPPSLGNGYTF. The CDR3 nucleotides are TGTGCCAGCTCACCACCGTCCCTTGGGAATGGCTACACCTTC.

This clone has a handful of counts. The chain employs TRBV25-1 and TRBJ2-6; TRBD1 matches 7 bases. Germline assignment: CDR1 MGHDK and CDR2 SYGVNS. The V gene end was trimmed by 8 bases and the J gene end by 2 bases; junction bases not matched to a gene: 6. This CDR3 is 15 amino acids long. The CDR3 reads CASRKGGAGANVLTF. The CDR3 DNA reads TGTGCCAGCCGGAAAGGGGGCGCTGGGGCCAACGTCCTGACTTTC.

The chain combines TRBV6-5 with TRBJ2-5; tentative D call: TRBD2 (6 bases). This CDR3 spans 15 amino acids. The V end was cut by 2 bases, the J end by 5 bases, with 15 bases between. Germline CDR1 and CDR2: MNHEY and SVGAGI. This chain's CDR3 is CASSYRDPRGETQYF. DNA for the CDR3: TGTGCCAGCAGTTACCGGGACCCACGGGGGGAGACCCAGTACTTC.

V and J are TRBV7-2 and TRBJ2-7; 7 bases are a match to TRBD1. The CDR3 has 15 amino acids. The junction had 8 bases not matched to a gene; V was cut back by 3 bases and J by 3 bases. CDR1 is SGHTA, CDR2 FQGNSA, per germline. DNA of the CDR3: TGTGCCAGCAGCTTGACAGGGCCCATTTTCTACGAGCAGTACTTC. Its translation is CASSLTGPIFYEQYF.

The V call is TRBV4-2, the J call TRBJ2-1, with 10 bases fitting TRBD2. The CDR3 sequence is 16 residues long. V lost 7 bases and J lost 1; bases outside the gene matches: 7. Germline-derived CDR1 and CDR2 are LGHNA and YNFKEQ. DNA for the CDR3: TGTGCCAGCACCACTAGCGGGGCTCGGTCCTACAATGAGCAGTTCTTC. Translated: CASTTSGARSYNEQFF.